Each of the 26 T cell receptor beta chains below was sequenced from the same sample in a study of beta chain features in type 1 diabetes. Of the isolated RNA, all was reverse transcribed, and so the sequenced material was expressed TCRB transcripts. The data were produced by immunoSEQ multiplex PCR, yet TCRdb's version contains in-frame clones alone and is incomplete. The sample has hundreds of thousands of clones; 17% are singletons. The source material was naive CD4+ T cells from blood. The source of these receptors is a woman under 30 in good health.

This clone came up many times. Other nucleotide sequences from this sample produce the same CDR3. The J gene is TRBJ2-6, the V gene TRBV7-2; D is unresolved. This CDR3 is 13 amino acids long. Germline V gives CDR1 SGHTA, CDR2 FQGNSA. V lost 8 bases and J 1 base, leaving 6 bases between the germline ends. The CDR3 reads CASSRSGANVLTF. The CDR3 nucleotides are TGTGCCAGCTCCCGATCTGGGGCCAACGTCCTGACTTTC. The entire variable domain, with the rest obtained from reference TRBV7-2 and TRBJ2-6, is as follows: GAGVSQSPSNKVTEKGKDVELRCDPISGHTALYWYRQSLGQGLEFLIYFQGNSAPDKSGLPSDRFSAERTGGSVSTLTIQRTQQEDSAVYLCASSRSGANVLTFGAGSRLTVL.

The V call is TRBV5-4, the J call TRBJ2-7, with no clear D. The length of the CDR3 is 14 residues. V gave up 4 bases and J gave up 7 bases, with 18 bases separating them. Looked up from germline, CDR1 is SGHNT and CDR2 is YYREEE (reference sequence). Here the CDR3 DNA reads TGTGCCAGCAGCCCCGACGCTGGGTTTAGGGAGCAGTACTTC. This sequence encodes CASSPDAGFREQYF. The variable domain in full, with the rest retrieved from reference TRBV5-4 and TRBJ2-7, is ETGVTQSPTHLIKTRGQQVTLRCSSQSGHNTVSWYQQALGQGPQFIFQYYREEENGRGNFPPRFSGLQFPNYSSELNVNALELDDSALYLCASSPDAGFREQYFGPGTRLTVT.

This clone turned up a few times. CDR3 bases: TGTGCCAGCAGTTTACGGGGTCACACTGAAGCTTTCTTT. It translates to CASSLRGHTEAFF. The rearrangement links TRBV27 to TRBJ1-1; the D is unclear. V shed 2 bases and J shed 3 bases, with 7 bases lying between them. CDR3 length: 13 amino acids. CDR1 is MNHEY, CDR2 SMNVEV, per germline (reference sequence).

This clone was picked up a small number of times. At the DNA level, this CDR3 is encoded by other sequences in the same sample as well. The chain combines TRBV20-1 with TRBJ1-2, with unresolved D. The CDR3 loop spans 11 amino acids. Trimming took off 3 bases at V and 0 bases at J, with 2 bases between the two ends. Germline lookup yields CDR1 DFQATT and CDR2 SNEGSKA (reference sequence). CDR3 protein: CSASANYGYTF. The CDR3 DNA follows: TGCAGTGCTAGTGCTAACTATGGCTACACCTTC.

This clone was counted a few times. V usage is TRBV25-1 and J usage is TRBJ2-3; D uncertain. Trimming cost V 3 bases and J 2 bases, with 6 bases left between them. Germline loops: CDR1 MGHDK, CDR2 SYGVNS. CDR3 length: 13 residues. The CDR3, as DNA: TGTGCCAGCAGTGAGGGAACCACAGATACGCAGTATTTT. This translates into CASSEGTTDTQYF.

This chain connects TRBV18 to TRBJ2-2; the D is unclear. The CDR3 contains 15 residues. The V gene lost 2 bases and the J gene lost 5 bases, with 12 bases spanning the gap. Germline V gene lookup returns CDR1 KGHSH and CDR2 LQKENI. CDR3 residues: CASSPASMLTGELFF. The CDR3, as DNA: TGTGCCAGCTCACCAGCATCTATGCTAACCGGGGAGCTGTTTTTT.

J is TRBJ2-2 and V is TRBV19; D call uncertain. The CDR3 length is 16 residues. V was pared by 4 bases and J by 0 bases, with 12 bases between. Germline-derived CDR1 and CDR2 are LNHDA and SQIVND (reference sequence). The CDR3 DNA follows: TGTGCCAGTAGTAGCCTCGGCGGAACGAACACCGGGGAGCTGTTTTTT. Its protein product is CASSSLGGTNTGELFF.

The table lists this clone with a few counts. The gene calls are TRBV6-5 and TRBJ2-7; D is ambiguous. Germline assignment: CDR1 MNHEY and CDR2 SVGAGI. This CDR3 is 13 amino acids long. Trimming removed 4 bases at V and 6 bases at J, with 13 bases between. In DNA, the CDR3 is TGTGCCAGCAGTTCCGTAGGCTTCGGCGAGCAGTACTTC. Translating it yields CASSSVGFGEQYF.

This clone was detected a few times. The V call is TRBV7-8, the J call TRBJ2-5; the match to TRBD1 covers 7 bases. The tail of the sequence fits TRBJ2-7 better, so the J call may be wrong. Germline V gene data show CDR1 as SGHVS and CDR2 as FQNEAQ. There are 14 residues in the CDR3. CDR3 region: CASRLRQGAYEQYF. CDR3 coding DNA: TGTGCCAGCAGACTCCGACAGGGCGCCTACGAGCAGTACTTC.

In its sample, this clone was seen a few times. This sequence joins TRBV28 and TRBJ1-2, with 7 bases that match TRBD1. The germline V gene encodes CDR1 MDHEN and CDR2 SYDVKM. The CDR3 consists of 15 residues. Trimming at V came to 4 bases and at J to 0 bases, leaving 5 bases not matched to a gene. CDR3 residues: CASSSPGQPNYGYTF. As DNA, the CDR3 is TGTGCCAGCAGTTCACCGGGACAGCCTAACTATGGCTACACCTTC.

The genes are TRBV5-4 and TRBJ2-1, with 7 bases lining up with TRBD1. The germline CDR1 and CDR2 sequences are SGHNT and YYREEE (reference sequence). Germline trimming cut 3 bases from V and 0 bases from J; bases unmatched to any gene: 3. The CDR3 has 15 residues. CDR3 in amino acids: CASSWDSASYNEQFF. CDR3 coding DNA: TGTGCCAGCAGCTGGGACAGCGCCTCCTACAATGAGCAGTTCTTC.

J is TRBJ2-5 and V is TRBV15, with 8 bases lining up with TRBD2. The DNA end is a closer match to TRBJ2-7, so the J assignment may be wrong. CDR1 is LNHNV and CDR2 is YYDKDF in the germline V gene (reference sequence). The CDR3 covers 16 residues. The DNA of the CDR3 is TGTGCCACCAGCAGAGATCTGACTAGCGCGATGTACGAGCAGTACTTC. Protein sequence: CATSRDLTSAMYEQYF.

This clone was observed a handful of times. The chain employs TRBV2 and TRBJ1-5; TRBD1 is a possible D gene (6 bases). The CDR3 loop spans 13 amino acids. The germline V gene encodes CDR1 SNHLY and CDR2 FYNNEI. The V and J ends lost 8 bases and 3 bases respectively, with 11 bases between them. The CDR3 nucleotides read TGTGCCAGCGGTAACAGGGTCAATCAGCCCCAGCATTTT. It codes for CASGNRVNQPQHF. The whole variable domain, remainder taken from reference TRBV2 and TRBJ1-5, is EPEVTQTPSHQVTQMGQEVILRCVPISNHLYFYWYRQILGQKVEFLVSFYNNEISEKSEIFDDQFSVERPDGSNFTLKIRSTKLEDSAMYFCASGNRVNQPQHFGDGTRLSIL.

The chain has TRBV5-4 and TRBJ2-2; 9 bases match TRBD2. There are 17 residues in the CDR3. V was clipped by 2 bases and J by 7 bases; unmatched bases: 12. CDR1 is SGHNT, CDR2 YYREEE, per germline (reference sequence). The CDR3 nucleotides read TGTGCCAGCAGCTTAATTGGCGGGAGGGCCGGGAACGGGGAGCTGTTTTTT. It translates to CASSLIGGRAGNGELFF.

This clone has only a few counts. J is TRBJ2-5 and V is TRBV5-4; 13 nucleotides align to TRBD2. The CDR3 spans 18 residues. Germline V CDR1 and CDR2: SGHNT, YYREEE (reference sequence). V lost 4 bases to trimming and J lost 2 bases; unmatched junction nucleotides: 11. CDR3 DNA sequence: TGTGCCAGCAGCCCGAGTGGGACTAGCGGGACTTCACAAGAGACCCAGTACTTC. Translation: CASSPSGTSGTSQETQYF.

The chain couples TRBV10-3 to TRBJ2-3; 12 positions match TRBD2. V was clipped by 4 bases and J by 1 base; unmatched bases: 3. Germline values: CDR1 ENHRY, CDR2 SYGVKD. The CDR3 totals 16 residues. The CDR3 nucleotides read TGTGCCATCAGTGGGGGACTAGCGGGCCGCACAGATACGCAGTATTTT. Its protein is CAISGGLAGRTDTQYF.

J is TRBJ2-5 and V is TRBV7-9; possible D gene TRBD1, 6 bases. The CDR3 is 16 residues long. Trimming cost V 6 bases and J 4 bases, with 21 bases left between them. The V gene's germline CDR1 is SEHNR and CDR2 FQNEAQ (reference sequence). In DNA form, the CDR3 reads TGTGCCAGCAGGCTAGATGGGGGACAAAGCAGAGAGACCCAGTACTTC. This sequence encodes CASRLDGGQSRETQYF.

The chain combines TRBV19 with TRBJ1-5; D not resolved. Germline V gene data show CDR1 as LNHDA and CDR2 as SQIVND (reference sequence). The CDR3 runs 15 residues. Deletions cut 1 base from V and 6 bases from J, with 13 bases between. CDR3 in amino acids: CASSIVGTRGQPQHF. CDR3 nucleotide sequence: TGTGCCAGTAGTATAGTTGGCACTCGCGGTCAGCCCCAGCATTTT.

In this sample, this clone turned up a few times. V usage is TRBV18 and J usage is TRBJ1-1, with 8 positions matching TRBD1. Germline CDR1 KGHSH, CDR2 LQKENI. The ends lost 0 bases at V and 1 base at J; junction bases unmatched: 1. The CDR3 is 15 residues long. The CDR3 sequence is CASSPPGTGNTEAFF. In nucleotides, the CDR3 is TGTGCCAGCTCACCACCTGGGACAGGGAACACTGAAGCTTTCTTT. The full variable domain, completed using reference TRBV18 and TRBJ1-1, is NAGVMQNPRHLVRRRGQEARLRCSPMKGHSHVYWYRQLPEEGLKFMVYLQKENIIDESGMPKERFSAEFPKEGPSILRIQQVVRGDSAAYFCASSPPGTGNTEAFFGQGTRLTVV.

A few counts support this clone. This chain connects TRBV7-2 to TRBJ2-7, with 11 bases lining up with TRBD2. Trimming cost V 6 bases and J 2 bases; bases outside gene matches: 6. This CDR3 spans 15 amino acids. Germline values: CDR1 SGHTA, CDR2 FQGNSA. In nucleotides, the CDR3 is TGTGCCAGCAGGCAGGGACTAGCGGAGACCTACGAGCAGTACTTC. It encodes CASRQGLAETYEQYF.

The chain recombines TRBV27 with TRBJ2-2; D is possibly TRBD1 (6 bases). Trimming shortened V by 5 bases and J by 4 bases, and 14 bases separated the two germline ends. CDR3 length: 15 amino acids. CDR1 MNHEY and CDR2 SMNVEV come from the germline V gene (reference sequence). The CDR3, as DNA: TGTGCCAGCAGTCTCTTACAGGGTTTCACCGGGGAGCTGTTTTTT. This encodes CASSLLQGFTGELFF.

The genes are TRBV10-3 and TRBJ2-4; D might be TRBD1 or TRBD2, each matching 7 bases. With 0 bases removed from V and 1 base from J, the gap between germline ends came to 19 bases. CDR1 ENHRY and CDR2 SYGVKD come from the germline V gene. The CDR3 has 19 amino acids. Here the CDR3 DNA reads TGTGCCATCAGTGAGTCCGGGACAGCGGGGCAGGGGGCCAAAAACATTCAGTACTTC. Its translation: CAISESGTAGQGAKNIQYF.

This clone was detected only a few times. This chain links TRBV13 with TRBJ1-2; TRBD1 might be the D (5 bases). The CDR3 consists of 14 residues. Trimming took off 5 bases at V and 5 bases at J, with 15 bases between the two ends. Germline CDR1 reads PRHDT; CDR2 reads FYEKMQ (reference sequence). CDR3 in DNA: TGTGCCAGCAGCCCGTACTCAGGGATATATGGCTACACCTTC. This sequence encodes CASSPYSGIYGYTF.

This chain joins TRBV7-3 and TRBJ1-2; D unclear. CDR1 and CDR2 (germline): SGHTA, FQGTGA. The CDR3 is 12 amino acids. V was pared by 5 bases and J by 8 bases, with 12 bases between. The CDR3 here is CASSLDNRGYTF. The CDR3 bases are TGTGCCAGCAGCCTCGACAACCGCGGCTACACCTTC.

The genes are TRBV11-2 and TRBJ2-2; 10 positions match TRBD2. The CDR3 runs 15 residues. V lost 1 base, J lost 6 bases, and 2 bases stayed unmatched. The germline gives CDR1 SGHAT, CDR2 FQNNGV. Written as DNA, the CDR3 is TGTGCCAGCAGCTTAGCCCTAGCGGGGGCCGGGGAGCTGTTTTTT. This encodes CASSLALAGAGELFF.

This clone was counted a few times. The chain employs TRBV14 and TRBJ2-3, with 7 bases identical to TRBD2. The CDR3 is 14 residues long. With V trimmed by 2 bases and J by 8 bases, 7 bases remained unmatched. CDR1 is SGHDN, CDR2 FVKESK, per germline. CDR3 DNA: TGTGCCAGCAGCCAAAGAAGCGGGGAGGGTACGCAGTATTTT. Translating it yields CASSQRSGEGTQYF.